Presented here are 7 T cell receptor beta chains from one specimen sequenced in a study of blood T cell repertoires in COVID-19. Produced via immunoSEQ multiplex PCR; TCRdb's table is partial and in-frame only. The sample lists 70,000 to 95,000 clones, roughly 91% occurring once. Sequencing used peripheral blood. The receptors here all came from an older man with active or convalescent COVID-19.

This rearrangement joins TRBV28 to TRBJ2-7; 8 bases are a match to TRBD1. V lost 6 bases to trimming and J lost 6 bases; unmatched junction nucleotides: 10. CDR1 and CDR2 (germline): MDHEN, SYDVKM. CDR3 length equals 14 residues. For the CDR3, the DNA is TGTGCCAGCAGCCCTGAGACAGGGGTAGCCGAGCAGTACTTC. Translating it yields CASSPETGVAEQYF.

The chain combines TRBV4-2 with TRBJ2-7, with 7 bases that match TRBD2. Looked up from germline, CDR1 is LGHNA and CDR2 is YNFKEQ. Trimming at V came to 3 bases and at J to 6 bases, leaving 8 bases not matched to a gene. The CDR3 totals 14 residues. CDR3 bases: TGTGCCAGCAGCCACTCCGGGACTACAGGCGAGCAGTACTTC. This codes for CASSHSGTTGEQYF.

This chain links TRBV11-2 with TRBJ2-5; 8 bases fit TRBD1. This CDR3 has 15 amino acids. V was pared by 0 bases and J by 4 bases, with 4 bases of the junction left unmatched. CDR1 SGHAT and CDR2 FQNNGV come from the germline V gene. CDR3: CASSLETGVAETQYF. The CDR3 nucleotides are TGTGCCAGCAGCTTAGAGACAGGGGTGGCAGAGACCCAGTACTTC.

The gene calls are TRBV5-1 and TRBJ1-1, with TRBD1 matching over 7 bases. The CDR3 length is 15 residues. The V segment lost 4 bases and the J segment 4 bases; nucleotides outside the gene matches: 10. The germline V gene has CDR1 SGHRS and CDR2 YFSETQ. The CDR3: CASSTPTGWGTEAFF. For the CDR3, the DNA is TGCGCCAGCAGCACCCCGACAGGGTGGGGCACTGAAGCTTTCTTT.

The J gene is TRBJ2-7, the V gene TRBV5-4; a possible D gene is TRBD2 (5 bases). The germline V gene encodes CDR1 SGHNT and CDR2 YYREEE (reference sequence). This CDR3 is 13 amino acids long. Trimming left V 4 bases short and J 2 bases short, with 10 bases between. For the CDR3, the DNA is TGTGCCAGCAGCCCGCCGGGGACCTACGAGCAGTACTTC. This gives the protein CASSPPGTYEQYF. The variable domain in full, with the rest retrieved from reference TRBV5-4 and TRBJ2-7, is ETGVTQSPTHLIKTRGQQVTLRCSSQSGHNTVSWYQQALGQGPQFIFQYYREEENGRGNFPPRFSGLQFPNYSSELNVNALELDDSALYLCASSPPGTYEQYFGPGTRLTVT.

DNA for the CDR3: TGTGCCAGCAGTTTAATGGGGACAGCGGGAAACACCATATATTTT. This translates into CASSLMGTAGNTIYF. The chain combines TRBV28 with TRBJ1-3; the match to TRBD1 covers 7 bases. This CDR3 comprises 15 residues. CDR1 and CDR2 from the germline V gene are MDHEN and SYDVKM. Unmatched junction bases numbered 5, after V lost 2 bases and J lost 4 bases.

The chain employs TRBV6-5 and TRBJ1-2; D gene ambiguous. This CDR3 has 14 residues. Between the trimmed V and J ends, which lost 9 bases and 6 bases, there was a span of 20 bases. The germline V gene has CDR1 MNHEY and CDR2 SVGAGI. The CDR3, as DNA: TGTGCCAGTCGGGATTCCCCCTCCGCTGATGGCTACACCTTC. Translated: CASRDSPSADGYTF.